This T cell receptor beta chain is from a study of T cells in Graves' hyperthyroidism and ophthalmopathy. Study as a whole: Peripheral blood sampling occurred at initial diagnosis, before any treatment.

The source material, RNA transcripts, was used to amplify TCR beta CDR3 regions. A set of HTBI primers served as the primers for a first-round RT-PCR of the TCR CDR3. One entry per CDR3 protein, called by TCRdb with MiXCR from the multiplex PCR reads. The table records a few hundred thousand distinct CDR3 sequences, about a sixth of them present only once. Ophthalmopathy patients had Clinical Activity Score at least 3, NOSPECS grade at least 4, duration under 3 months. Clinical symptoms, serum thyroxine, TRAb, thyroid ultrasound and orbital computed tomography informed diagnoses. The CDR3 covers 16 residues. V dropped 2 bases and J dropped 9 bases, with 22 bases sitting between them. This clonotype came up a few times.

Sample: blood. The chain uses TRBV12-3 or TRBV12-4 and TRBJ2-5; D is possibly TRBD1 or TRBD2 (5 bases each). The clonotype was recovered from a woman aged 40 to 50 with Graves' ophthalmopathy. The CDR3: CASSLTPPGPLIAQYF. For the CDR3, the DNA is TGTGCCAGCAGTTTAACCCCCCCGGGACCCCTCATAGCCCAGTACTTC.